One sample yielded the 30 T cell receptor beta chains listed below, sequenced in a study of T cell repertoires in ileal Crohn's disease. The data were produced by immunoSEQ multiplex PCR, yet TCRdb's version contains in-frame clones alone and is incomplete. The table lists thousands of clones, 72% of them singletons. Sequencing input: ileal tissue. All receptors derive from an adult with Crohn's disease.

The gene calls are TRBV29-1 and TRBJ1-5, with 11 bases identical to TRBD1. This CDR3 spans 18 amino acids. The V gene end was trimmed by 4 bases and the J gene end by 0 bases; junction bases not matched to a gene: 11. Germline assignment: CDR1 SQVTM and CDR2 ANQGSEA. The CDR3 bases are TGCAGCGTTGGGGGGGGGACAGGGGGGTTTTTTAGCAATCAGCCCCAGCATTTT. Translated: CSVGGGTGGFFSNQPQHF.

The chain is built from TRBV28 and TRBJ1-3; D unclear. Deletions cut 6 bases from V and 0 bases from J, with 9 bases between. Germline V CDR1 and CDR2: MDHEN, SYDVKM. CDR3 length: 14 amino acids. CDR3 sequence: CASRTASSGNTIYF. The DNA of the CDR3 is TGTGCCAGCAGGACCGCTAGCTCTGGAAACACCATATATTTT.

This sequence joins TRBV19 and TRBJ1-5; weak D call: TRBD1 (5 bases). This CDR3 region has 14 residues. V shed 7 bases and J shed 6 bases, with 16 bases lying between them. Germline-derived CDR1 and CDR2 are LNHDA and SQIVND (reference sequence). The CDR3 region is CASTTQSGPQPQHF. CDR3 DNA sequence: TGTGCCAGTACCACACAATCAGGGCCTCAGCCCCAGCATTTT.

The chain combines TRBV6-6 with TRBJ2-2; tentatively, D is TRBD1 (6 bases). The CDR3 has 13 amino acids. CDR1 is MNHNY and CDR2 is SVGAGI in the germline V gene (reference sequence). With 7 bases removed from V and 6 bases from J, the gap between germline ends came to 12 bases. The CDR3 nucleotides are TGTGCCAGCACCCAGGGGTTCGCCGGGGAGCTGTTTTTT. Encoded protein: CASTQGFAGELFF.

This clone was observed a handful of times. In DNA, the CDR3 is TGTGCCAGCTCCTTGGGAGACGAGAGCAATCAGCCCCAGCATTTT. This encodes CASSLGDESNQPQHF. The chain uses TRBV18 and TRBJ1-5, with D unresolved. Germline V gene sequence: CDR1 KGHSH, CDR2 LQKENI. V lost 6 bases and J 1 base, leaving 13 bases between the germline ends. The length of the CDR3 is 15 residues.

This clone appeared a few times. The chain combines TRBV6-1 with TRBJ2-7; weak D call: TRBD1 (6 bases). The CDR3 covers 15 residues. Between the trimmed V and J ends, which lost 0 bases and 3 bases, there was a span of 12 bases. Germline V gene sequence: CDR1 MNHNS, CDR2 SASEGT. The CDR3 coding sequence is TGTGCCAGCAGTGAAGCGCAAGGCAGGGGCTACGAGCAGTACTTC. This sequence encodes CASSEAQGRGYEQYF.

This sequence joins TRBV2 and TRBJ2-7; 10 bases fit TRBD2. Germline CDR1 is SNHLY and CDR2 is FYNNEI. V was clipped by 8 bases and J by 6 bases; unmatched bases: 7. There are 13 residues in the CDR3. CDR3 coding DNA: TGTGCCAGCTGGTCTAGCGGGAGAAGCGAGCAGTACTTC. It yields the protein CASWSSGRSEQYF. The full variable domain, with the rest looked up from reference TRBV2 and TRBJ2-7, is EPEVTQTPSHQVTQMGQEVILRCVPISNHLYFYWYRQILGQKVEFLVSFYNNEISEKSEIFDDQFSVERPDGSNFTLKIRSTKLEDSAMYFCASWSSGRSEQYFGPGTRLTVT.

The rearrangement links TRBV7-8 to TRBJ1-2; tentative D call: TRBD1 (6 bases). V was cut by 4 bases and J by 7 bases, with 22 bases left in between. The length of the CDR3 is 16 residues. Germline-derived CDR1 and CDR2 are SGHVS and FQNEAQ. The DNA for the CDR3 is TGTGCCAGCAGCTCACGTACAAGGGGGACGTCGAGTGGCTACACCTTC. This codes for CASSSRTRGTSSGYTF.

The V and J genes are TRBV5-1 and TRBJ1-2; maybe TRBD1 (5 bases). CDR1 SGHRS and CDR2 YFSETQ come from the germline V gene. With 0 bases removed from V and 8 bases from J, the gap between germline ends came to 17 bases. This CDR3 is 15 amino acids long. CDR3 bases: TGCGCCAGCAGCTTGGAGTTATTGGGGGGGATAGGCTACACCTTC. This translates into CASSLELLGGIGYTF.

This clone was seen a handful of times. The rearrangement links TRBV7-2 to TRBJ2-7; 10 bases are shared with TRBD1. V trimming: 8 bases; J trimming: 7 bases; junction bases outside the gene matches: 14. The CDR3 covers 15 residues. Germline-derived CDR1 and CDR2 are SGHTA and FQGNSA. The CDR3 coding sequence is TGTGCCAGCCTTCCTGGGACAGGGGTGTTTAGGGAGCAGTACTTC. Translated, it gives CASLPGTGVFREQYF.

This clone occurred a few times. The rearrangement links TRBV5-4 to TRBJ2-2, with 11 positions matching TRBD1. From germline, CDR1 is SGHNT and CDR2 YYREEE (reference sequence). Unmatched junction bases numbered 13, after V lost 4 bases and J lost 8 bases. This CDR3 region has 17 residues. The CDR3 DNA reads TGTGCCAGCAGCCCGGACAGGGGGCGAGAGGTTGCGGGGGAGCTGTTTTTT. Protein sequence: CASSPDRGREVAGELFF.

The gene calls are TRBV15 and TRBJ2-1; TRBD2 is a possible D gene (6 bases). The CDR3 is 11 amino acids. V lost 7 bases and J lost 6, with 7 bases in between. Per the germline V gene, CDR1 is LNHNV and CDR2 is YYDKDF (reference sequence). CDR3 protein: CATTTSNEQFF. In nucleotides, the CDR3 is TGTGCCACCACGACTAGCAATGAGCAGTTCTTC. The entire variable domain, with the rest obtained from reference TRBV15 and TRBJ2-1, is as follows: DAMVIQNPRYQVTQFGKPVTLSCSQTLNHNVMYWYQQKSSQAPKLLFHYYDKDFNNEADTPDNFQSRRPNTSFCFLDIRSPGLGDTAMYLCATTTSNEQFFGPGTRLTVL.

The chain is built from TRBV6-5 and TRBJ2-5; D is possibly TRBD1 (5 bases). Germline V CDR1 and CDR2: MNHEY, SVGAGI. This CDR3 has 15 amino acids. V dropped 0 bases and J dropped 4 bases, with 12 bases sitting between them. The CDR3 protein is CASSYSMAGPETQYF. The DNA for the CDR3 is TGTGCCAGCAGTTACTCGATGGCAGGGCCAGAGACCCAGTACTTC.

The V call is TRBV25-1, the J call TRBJ1-1; TRBD1 is a possible D gene (6 bases). The CDR3 loop spans 13 amino acids. Germline loops: CDR1 MGHDK, CDR2 SYGVNS. Trimming cost V 4 bases and J 6 bases, with 12 bases left between them. The DNA of the CDR3 is TGTGCCAGCAGTGGACACAGGGTTTCTGAAGCTTTCTTT. Its translation: CASSGHRVSEAFF.

The chain links TRBV7-7 to TRBJ2-5, with TRBD1 matching over 9 bases. After removal of 4 bases from V and 5 bases from J, the junction contained 8 bases not matched to a gene. This CDR3 has 15 residues. Germline lookup yields CDR1 SSHAT and CDR2 FNYEAQ (reference sequence). CDR3 DNA: TGTGCCAGCAGCTCGGGACAGGGAGGAGGTGAGACCCAGTACTTC. Its protein product is CASSSGQGGGETQYF. Filled out from reference TRBV7-7 and TRBJ2-5, the complete variable domain reads GAGVSQSPRYKVTKRGQDVTLRCDPISSHATLYWYQQALGQGPEFLTYFNYEAQPDKSGLPSDRFSAERPEGSISTLTIQRTEQRDSAMYRCASSSGQGGGETQYFGPGTRLLVL.

This chain uses TRBV5-1 with TRBJ1-4, with TRBD1 identical over 7 bases. The ends lost 7 bases at V and 4 bases at J; junction bases unmatched: 4. CDR1 SGHRS and CDR2 YFSETQ come from the germline V gene. CDR3 length: 13 amino acids. The CDR3, as DNA: TGCGCCAGCTCGGGACAGATTAATGAAAAACTGTTTTTT. Translation gives CASSGQINEKLFF.

V gene TRBV10-1 combines with J gene TRBJ1-1; 8 bases match TRBD1. Per the germline V gene, CDR1 is WNHNN and CDR2 is SYGVQD (reference sequence). The CDR3 is 14 amino acids. Losses at the gene ends were 3 bases for V and 6 bases for J; bases not matched to a gene: 6. The CDR3 bases are TGCGCCAGCAGTGACAGGGGGCGCGGGGCTGAAGCTTTCTTT. Translated: CASSDRGRGAEAFF.

V is TRBV6-5 and J is TRBJ1-1; 7 bases agree with TRBD1. CDR1 and CDR2 from the germline V gene are MNHEY and SVGAGI. This CDR3 is 14 amino acids long. The ends lost 6 bases at V and 3 bases at J; junction bases unmatched: 7. This CDR3 reads CASRKGRGDTEAFF. The CDR3 DNA follows: TGTGCCAGCAGGAAGGGCAGGGGGGACACTGAAGCTTTCTTT.

The V gene is TRBV10-2, the J gene TRBJ1-6; a weak D match, TRBD1 (6 bases). The CDR3 loop spans 15 amino acids. Deletions cut 6 bases from V and 6 bases from J, with 15 bases between. Per germline, CDR1 WSHSY and CDR2 SAAADI. The CDR3 bases are TGCGCCAGCAGCGCAGATCGGACAGCTAATTCACCCCTCCACTTT. Translating gives CASSADRTANSPLHF.

The CDR3 DNA is TGTGCCAGCAGTTTCGCGGGGGGCAGGGGGGAAGAGACCCAGTACTTC. Encoded protein: CASSFAGGRGEETQYF. The rearrangement joins TRBV28 to TRBJ2-5, with a possible D match to TRBD2 (8 bases). Germline V gene lookup returns CDR1 MDHEN and CDR2 SYDVKM. V dropped 3 bases and J dropped 3 bases, with 17 bases sitting between them. The CDR3 has 16 amino acids. Together with reference TRBV28 and TRBJ2-5, the CDR3 gives the full variable domain: DVKVTQSSRYLVKRTGEKVFLECVQDMDHENMFWYRQDPGLGLRLIYFSYDVKMKEKGDIPEGYSVSREKKERFSLILESASTNQTSMYLCASSFAGGRGEETQYFGPGTRLLVL.

The chain uses TRBV18 and TRBJ1-4; D unresolved. Deletions cut 0 bases from V and 3 bases from J, with 8 bases between. The CDR3 is 15 amino acids. From germline, CDR1 is KGHSH and CDR2 LQKENI. The CDR3 DNA reads as TGTGCCAGCTCACCACCCAACAGTGCTAATGAAAAACTGTTTTTT. Translating it yields CASSPPNSANEKLFF.

A single count supports this clone. J is TRBJ2-5 and V is TRBV27; 8 bases line up with TRBD2. Germline CDR1 MNHEY, CDR2 SMNVEV (reference sequence). The V gene end was trimmed by 5 bases and the J gene end by 4 bases; junction bases not matched to a gene: 9. The CDR3 contains 15 residues. CDR3 coding DNA: TGTGCCAGCAGTCCACGGGGACTAGGGGGAGAGACCCAGTACTTC. Translating gives CASSPRGLGGETQYF.

This chain links TRBV21-1 with TRBJ2-7; the table calls TRBD2, which could not be checked here. TRBV21-1 is marked as a pseudogene. This CDR3 is 15 amino acids long. For the CDR3, the DNA is TGTGCCAGCCCCAAGGGGGGAGGGTGGACCTACGAGCAGTACTTC. Translating it yields CASPKGGGWTYEQYF.

This clone was recorded once. This chain uses TRBV11-2 with TRBJ1-4; D gene unclear. V was trimmed by 3 bases and J by 5 bases, leaving 13 bases between them. The CDR3 is made up of 15 amino acids. The germline gives CDR1 SGHAT, CDR2 FQNNGV. CDR3 coding DNA: TGTGCCAGCAGCTTTGGCGAGGGCGGGAATGAAAAACTGTTTTTT. Protein: CASSFGEGGNEKLFF. The full variable domain, in which reference TRBV11-2 and TRBJ1-4 provide the parts outside the CDR3, is EAGVAQSPRYKIIEKRQSVAFWCNPISGHATLYWYQQILGQGPKLLIQFQNNGVVDDSQLPKDRFSAERLKGVDSTLKIQPAKLEDSAVYLCASSFGEGGNEKLFFGSGTQLSVL.

The chain's CDR3 is CASSYAAGGGYTF. DNA of the CDR3: TGTGCCAGCAGTTACGCCGCCGGGGGTGGCTACACCTTC. The V gene is TRBV6-5, the J gene TRBJ1-2; D is perhaps TRBD1 (5 bases). Germline CDR1 is MNHEY and CDR2 is SVGAGI. CDR3 length equals 13 residues. The ends were cut back, 2 bases at V and 7 bases at J, with 11 bases in the middle.

V usage is TRBV7-9 and J usage is TRBJ2-7, with 9 bases matching TRBD1. The V and J ends lost 5 bases and 6 bases, in that order; junction bases with no gene match: 2. Germline V lookup: CDR1 SEHNR, CDR2 FQNEAQ (reference sequence). This CDR3 spans 12 amino acids. CDR3 DNA: TGTGCCAGCAGCGTGGACAGGGGCGAGCAGTACTTC. Residues: CASSVDRGEQYF.

V usage is TRBV2 and J usage is TRBJ2-2, with unresolved D. The ends were cut back, 7 bases at V and 5 bases at J, with 11 bases in the middle. Germline CDR1 is SNHLY and CDR2 is FYNNEI. The CDR3 sequence is 13 residues long. The CDR3 DNA sequence: TGTGCCAGCAACCAGTTCCCTACCGGGGAGCTGTTTTTT. Its translation is CASNQFPTGELFF.

The chain couples TRBV19 to TRBJ1-1; tentative D call: TRBD1 (5 bases). Germline V CDR1 and CDR2: LNHDA, SQIVND (reference sequence). The CDR3 runs 14 residues. Trimming cost V 1 base and J 4 bases, with 10 bases left between them. For the CDR3, the DNA is TGTGCCAGTAGTATAGCAGGGTTCAGCACTGAAGCTTTCTTT. This codes for CASSIAGFSTEAFF.

J is TRBJ2-7 and V is TRBV6-6; tentatively, D is TRBD2 (7 bases). This CDR3 comprises 14 residues. V gave up 1 base and J gave up 7 bases, with 14 bases separating them. Germline CDR1 is MNHNY and CDR2 is SVGAGI (reference sequence). The CDR3 protein is CASSYWGGAGEQYF. CDR3 sequence (DNA): TGTGCCAGCAGTTACTGGGGGGGGGCGGGTGAGCAGTACTTC.

This chain connects TRBV21-1 to TRBJ2-4; the table gives TRBD2 as D, unverified against the DNA. TRBV21-1 has pseudogene status. The CDR3 has 17 amino acids. The CDR3 coding sequence is TGTGCCAGCCGCGAGATGGGCGGAGGCTTATCCAAAAACATTCAGTACTTC. Translated: CASREMGGGLSKNIQYF.